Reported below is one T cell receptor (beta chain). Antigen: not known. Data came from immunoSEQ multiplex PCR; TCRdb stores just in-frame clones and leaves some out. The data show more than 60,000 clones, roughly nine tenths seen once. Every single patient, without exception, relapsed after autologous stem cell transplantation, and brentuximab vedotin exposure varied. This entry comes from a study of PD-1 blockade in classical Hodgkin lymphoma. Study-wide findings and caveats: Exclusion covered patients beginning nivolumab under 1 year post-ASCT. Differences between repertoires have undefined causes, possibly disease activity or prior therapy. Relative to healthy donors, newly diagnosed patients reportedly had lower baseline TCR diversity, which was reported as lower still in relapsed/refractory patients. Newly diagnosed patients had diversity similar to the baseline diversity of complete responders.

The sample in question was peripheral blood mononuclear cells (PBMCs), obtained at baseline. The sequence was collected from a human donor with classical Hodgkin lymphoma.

The CDR3 DNA is TGTGCCAGCAGTTTTTCCTGGAGGGATACGCAGTATTTT. Translated: CASSFSWRDTQYF. The rearrangement links TRBV27 to TRBJ2-3; possibly TRBD2 for D (5 bases). Germline V lookup: CDR1 MNHEY, CDR2 SMNVEV (reference sequence). The V end was cut by 3 bases, the J end by 6 bases, with 10 bases between. This CDR3 spans 13 amino acids.